This T cell receptor beta chain came from a study of blood T cell repertoires in COVID-19. Assay used: immunoSEQ multiplex PCR; TCRdb lists only in-frame clones, some missing. The data hold 85,000 to 130,000 clones, with about 90% observed a single time. The TCR originated in a man aged 50-59 years with acute or convalescent COVID-19. Sequencing used peripheral blood.

In DNA form, the CDR3 reads TGTGCCAGCAGTCCGTCGTCTAGCGGGAGGGTTGAGCAGTTCTTC. As protein: CASSPSSSGRVEQFF. The genes are TRBV28 and TRBJ2-1, with TRBD2 matching over 12 bases. There are 15 residues in the CDR3. Germline V gene data show CDR1 as MDHEN and CDR2 as SYDVKM. V shed 5 bases, J shed 9 bases, and the junction held 8 bases outside the gene matches.